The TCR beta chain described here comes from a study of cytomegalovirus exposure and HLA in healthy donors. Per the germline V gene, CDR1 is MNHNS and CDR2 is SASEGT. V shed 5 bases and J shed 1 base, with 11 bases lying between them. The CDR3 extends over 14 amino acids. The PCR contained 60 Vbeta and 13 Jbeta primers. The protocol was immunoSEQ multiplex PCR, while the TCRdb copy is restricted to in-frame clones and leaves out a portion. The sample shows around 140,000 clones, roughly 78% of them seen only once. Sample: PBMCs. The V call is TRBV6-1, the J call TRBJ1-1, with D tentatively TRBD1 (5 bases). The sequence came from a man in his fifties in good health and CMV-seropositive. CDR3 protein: CASSLGARNTEAFF. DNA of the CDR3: TGTGCCAGCAGTTTAGGGGCGAGGAACACTGAAGCTTTCTTT.